The rows below give T cell receptor beta chains drawn from one sample of a study of blood T cell repertoires in COVID-19. The protocol was immunoSEQ multiplex PCR, while the TCRdb copy is restricted to in-frame clones and leaves out a portion. The data show approximately 140,000 clones, roughly 89% seen once. Input material: PBMCs or T cells enriched from blood (not recorded which). The receptors originated from a woman aged 50 to 65 who had been exposed to COVID-19. Both conserved end residues are part of each CDR3. A D gene is named only where the DNA matches it firmly. Expanded clones get a size class; other rows say once, few or many, or leave the size out.

d_call: -; v_call: TRBV12-3/TRBV12-4; j_call: TRBJ2-1; clone_size: -; cdr3_aa: CASSVGGLQFF; cdr3_nt: TGTGCCAGCAGCGTAGGGGGTTTGCAGTTCTTC
d_call: -; v_call: TRBV28; j_call: TRBJ2-7; clone_size: -; cdr3_aa: CAGAGPSYEQYF; cdr3_nt: TGTGCCGGGGCGGGGCCTAGCTACGAGCAGTACTTC
d_call: -; v_call: TRBV5-5; j_call: TRBJ1-2; clone_size: once; cdr3_aa: CASSFQVNYGYTF; cdr3_nt: TGTGCCAGCAGCTTTCAGGTTAACTATGGCTACACCTTC
d_call: TRBD2; v_call: TRBV9; j_call: TRBJ2-2; clone_size: -; cdr3_aa: CASSAGLALTGELFF; cdr3_nt: TGTGCCAGCAGCGCGGGACTAGCGCTCACCGGGGAGCTGTTTTTT
d_call: TRBD2; v_call: TRBV9; j_call: TRBJ2-1; clone_size: -; cdr3_aa: CASSVDSGRFTEQFF; cdr3_nt: TGTGCCAGCAGCGTAGACAGCGGGAGGTTCACTGAGCAGTTCTTC
d_call: TRBD1; v_call: TRBV7-9; j_call: TRBJ2-7; clone_size: -; cdr3_aa: CASSPTGTGYEQYF; cdr3_nt: TGTGCCAGCAGCCCGACAGGGACCGGCTACGAGCAGTACTTC
d_call: -; v_call: TRBV4-3; j_call: TRBJ1-3; clone_size: -; cdr3_aa: CASSQASGTGNTIYF; cdr3_nt: TGCGCCAGCAGCCAAGCTTCAGGGACTGGAAACACCATATATTTT
d_call: -; v_call: TRBV11-2; j_call: TRBJ1-2; clone_size: -; cdr3_aa: CASSPRGSYGYTF; cdr3_nt: TGTGCCAGCAGCCCGCGTGGTTCTTATGGCTACACCTTC
d_call: -; v_call: TRBV10-2; j_call: TRBJ1-1; clone_size: -; cdr3_aa: CASSETGRNTEAFF; cdr3_nt: TGCGCCAGCAGTGAAACAGGCAGGAACACTGAAGCTTTCTTT
d_call: -; v_call: TRBV6-1; j_call: TRBJ1-3; clone_size: -; cdr3_aa: CASSEQGGGNTIYF; cdr3_nt: TGTGCCAGCAGTGAACAGGGTGGGGGAAACACCATATATTTT
d_call: -; v_call: TRBV28; j_call: TRBJ1-2; clone_size: -; cdr3_aa: CASSPGQIFNYGYTF; cdr3_nt: TGTGCCAGCAGCCCAGGACAGATATTTAACTATGGCTACACCTTC
d_call: TRBD1; v_call: TRBV2; j_call: TRBJ1-5; clone_size: -; cdr3_aa: CASTGTGNQPQHF; cdr3_nt: TGTGCCAGCACCGGGACAGGCAATCAGCCCCAGCATTTT
d_call: TRBD1; v_call: TRBV9; j_call: TRBJ2-5; clone_size: -; cdr3_aa: CASSATGQGLGETQYF; cdr3_nt: TGTGCCAGCAGCGCCACGGGACAGGGGCTGGGAGAGACCCAGTACTTC
d_call: TRBD2; v_call: TRBV30; j_call: TRBJ2-1; clone_size: -; cdr3_aa: CAWSTWGGTYNEQFF; cdr3_nt: TGTGCCTGGAGTACATGGGGGGGAACCTACAATGAGCAGTTCTTC
d_call: -; v_call: TRBV19; j_call: TRBJ1-1; clone_size: -; cdr3_aa: CASSIFGEAFF; cdr3_nt: TGTGCCAGTAGTATTTTCGGGGAAGCTTTCTTT
d_call: TRBD2; v_call: TRBV4-3; j_call: TRBJ2-1; clone_size: few; cdr3_aa: CASSQSTSGDYNEQFF; cdr3_nt: TGCGCCAGCAGCCAGTCGACTAGCGGGGACTACAATGAGCAGTTCTTC
d_call: -; v_call: TRBV9; j_call: TRBJ1-1; clone_size: -; cdr3_aa: CASSAQGNTEAFF; cdr3_nt: TGTGCCAGCAGCGCACAGGGGAACACTGAAGCTTTCTTT
d_call: -; v_call: TRBV9; j_call: TRBJ1-1; clone_size: -; cdr3_aa: CASSKGGGRYTEAFF; cdr3_nt: TGTGCCAGCAGCAAAGGGGGAGGGAGATACACTGAAGCTTTCTTT
d_call: -; v_call: TRBV19; j_call: TRBJ2-1; clone_size: -; cdr3_aa: CASSWGERVNEQFF; cdr3_nt: TGTGCCAGTAGTTGGGGGGAGCGGGTCAATGAGCAGTTCTTC
d_call: TRBD1; v_call: TRBV7-9; j_call: TRBJ2-7; clone_size: -; cdr3_aa: CASSSGQNYEQYF; cdr3_nt: TGTGCCAGCAGCTCGGGACAGAACTACGAGCAGTACTTC
d_call: TRBD1; v_call: TRBV9; j_call: TRBJ2-2; clone_size: -; cdr3_aa: CASSDRGRTGELFF; cdr3_nt: TGTGCCAGCAGCGACAGGGGGCGCACCGGGGAGCTGTTTTTT
d_call: TRBD1; v_call: TRBV5-1; j_call: TRBJ1-2; clone_size: -; cdr3_aa: CASSLARQGFGYTF; cdr3_nt: TGCGCCAGCAGCTTGGCTCGACAGGGCTTTGGCTACACCTTC
d_call: TRBD1; v_call: TRBV13; j_call: TRBJ1-6; clone_size: once; cdr3_aa: CASSDRDSNSPLHF; cdr3_nt: TGTGCCAGCAGCGACCGGGACAGCAATTCACCCCTCCACTTT
d_call: -; v_call: TRBV14; j_call: TRBJ1-2; clone_size: -; cdr3_aa: CASSPLWGQIYGYTF; cdr3_nt: TGTGCCAGCAGCCCCTTATGGGGGCAGATCTATGGCTACACCTTC
d_call: TRBD2; v_call: TRBV10-2; j_call: TRBJ2-1; clone_size: -; cdr3_aa: CASGTSGSRRSYNEQFF; cdr3_nt: TGCGCCAGCGGGACTAGCGGGAGTCGGCGCTCCTACAATGAGCAGTTCTTC
d_call: TRBD1; v_call: TRBV2; j_call: TRBJ1-5; clone_size: once; cdr3_aa: CASRRSQGARIQPQHF; cdr3_nt: TGTGCCAGCAGGCGGAGCCAGGGGGCGCGTATTCAGCCCCAGCATTTT
d_call: TRBD1; v_call: TRBV9; j_call: TRBJ1-4; clone_size: -; cdr3_aa: CASSGDRSNEKLFF; cdr3_nt: TGTGCCAGCAGCGGGGACAGGAGTAATGAAAAACTGTTTTTT
d_call: -; v_call: TRBV7-2; j_call: TRBJ2-2; clone_size: -; cdr3_aa: CASSLTSGANTGELFF; cdr3_nt: TGTGCCAGCAGCTTAACAAGCGGCGCGAACACCGGGGAGCTGTTTTTT
d_call: -; v_call: TRBV7-9; j_call: TRBJ1-2; clone_size: -; cdr3_aa: CASSPRSGKGYGYTF; cdr3_nt: TGTGCCAGCAGCCCCCGATCGGGGAAAGGGTATGGCTACACCTTC
d_call: -; v_call: TRBV30; j_call: TRBJ2-2; clone_size: -; cdr3_aa: CAWSYMGKNTGELFF; cdr3_nt: TGTGCCTGGAGTTATATGGGCAAGAACACCGGGGAGCTGTTTTTT
d_call: -; v_call: TRBV7-2; j_call: TRBJ2-2; clone_size: -; cdr3_aa: CASSRDTPNTGELFF; cdr3_nt: TGTGCCAGCAGCAGGGACACGCCCAACACCGGGGAGCTGTTTTTT
d_call: -; v_call: TRBV10-3; j_call: TRBJ1-1; clone_size: -; cdr3_aa: CAISERGEGTEAFF; cdr3_nt: TGTGCCATCAGTGAAAGGGGGGAGGGCACTGAAGCTTTCTTT
d_call: TRBD2; v_call: TRBV30; j_call: TRBJ2-1; clone_size: -; cdr3_aa: CAWSVLRGTSGLKVGEQFF; cdr3_nt: TGTGCCTGGAGTGTACTGCGGGGGACTAGCGGGTTGAAAGTGGGTGAGCAGTTCTTC
d_call: TRBD1; v_call: TRBV5-8; j_call: TRBJ2-2; clone_size: -; cdr3_aa: CASSLGQGTNTGELFF; cdr3_nt: TGTGCCAGCAGCTTGGGACAGGGAACGAACACCGGGGAGCTGTTTTTT
d_call: TRBD2; v_call: TRBV5-4; j_call: TRBJ2-3; clone_size: -; cdr3_aa: CASSLDPAGGDTQYF; cdr3_nt: TGTGCCAGCAGCTTGGATCCAGCGGGAGGGGATACGCAGTATTTT
d_call: -; v_call: TRBV12-3/TRBV12-4; j_call: TRBJ2-2; clone_size: -; cdr3_aa: CASSYLNTGELFF; cdr3_nt: TGTGCCAGCAGTTATCTGAACACCGGGGAGCTGTTTTTT
d_call: -; v_call: TRBV3-1/TRBV3-2; j_call: TRBJ2-1; clone_size: -; cdr3_aa: CASSLVVSGEQFF; cdr3_nt: TGTGCCAGCAGCCTTGTAGTGTCCGGTGAGCAGTTCTTC
d_call: TRBD1; v_call: TRBV5-4; j_call: TRBJ2-3; clone_size: once; cdr3_aa: CASSFGTGQDTQYF; cdr3_nt: TGTGCCAGCAGCTTCGGGACAGGGCAAGATACGCAGTATTTT
d_call: -; v_call: TRBV5-6; j_call: TRBJ1-6; clone_size: -; cdr3_aa: CASSLDQGGVSPLHF; cdr3_nt: TGTGCCAGCAGCTTGGATCAGGGAGGAGTGTCACCCCTCCACTTT
d_call: TRBD2; v_call: TRBV11-3; j_call: TRBJ2-5; clone_size: -; cdr3_aa: CASSLASGAQYF; cdr3_nt: TGTGCCAGCAGCTTAGCTAGCGGGGCCCAGTACTTC
d_call: -; v_call: TRBV19; j_call: TRBJ2-1; clone_size: -; cdr3_aa: CASSIAGVYNEQFF; cdr3_nt: TGTGCCAGTAGTATAGCGGGGGTCTACAATGAGCAGTTCTTC
d_call: TRBD1; v_call: TRBV30; j_call: TRBJ1-3; clone_size: -; cdr3_aa: CAYDRASGNTIYF; cdr3_nt: TGTGCCTATGACAGGGCCTCTGGAAACACCATATATTTT
d_call: -; v_call: TRBV9; j_call: TRBJ1-6; clone_size: -; cdr3_aa: CASSVGLKNSPLHF; cdr3_nt: TGTGCCAGCAGCGTCGGGTTGAAAAATTCACCCCTCCACTTT
d_call: -; v_call: TRBV4-3; j_call: TRBJ2-5; clone_size: -; cdr3_aa: CASSQVEGAETQYF; cdr3_nt: TGCGCCAGCAGCCAAGTGGAGGGGGCGGAGACCCAGTACTTC
d_call: -; v_call: TRBV4-3; j_call: TRBJ2-7; clone_size: -; cdr3_aa: CASSHPSGDSRSYEQYF; cdr3_nt: TGCGCCAGCAGCCACCCTTCGGGGGACAGTCGGTCCTACGAGCAGTACTTC
d_call: -; v_call: TRBV7-2; j_call: TRBJ1-2; clone_size: -; cdr3_aa: CASSSSQALSYTF; cdr3_nt: TGTGCCAGCAGCTCGTCCCAGGCTTTGAGCTACACCTTC
d_call: TRBD1; v_call: TRBV5-1; j_call: TRBJ2-3; clone_size: -; cdr3_aa: CASSFDRVTDTQYF; cdr3_nt: TGCGCCAGCAGCTTCGACAGGGTAACAGATACGCAGTATTTT
d_call: TRBD1; v_call: TRBV4-3; j_call: TRBJ1-2; clone_size: once; cdr3_aa: CASSHDGTEYGYTF; cdr3_nt: TGCGCCAGCAGCCACGACGGGACAGAGTATGGCTACACCTTC
d_call: -; v_call: TRBV7-6; j_call: TRBJ1-2; clone_size: -; cdr3_aa: CASSFGAAKAYGYTF; cdr3_nt: TGTGCCAGCAGCTTTGGGGCCGCCAAAGCGTATGGCTACACCTTC
d_call: -; v_call: TRBV6-2/TRBV6-3; j_call: TRBJ1-4; clone_size: few; cdr3_aa: CASSYSGGGEKLFF; cdr3_nt: TGTGCCAGCAGTTATTCGGGGGGCGGTGAAAAACTGTTTTTT
d_call: TRBD2; v_call: TRBV11-2; j_call: TRBJ2-7; clone_size: once; cdr3_aa: CASSSGTTYEQYF; cdr3_nt: TGTGCCAGCAGTTCCGGGACTACCTACGAGCAGTACTTC
d_call: -; v_call: TRBV10-3; j_call: TRBJ2-6; clone_size: once; cdr3_aa: CAISESSQGFISGANVLTF; cdr3_nt: TGTGCCATCAGTGAGTCGTCGCAGGGTTTTATCTCTGGGGCCAACGTCCTGACTTTC
d_call: -; v_call: TRBV30; j_call: TRBJ2-5; clone_size: -; cdr3_aa: CAWSGKETQYF; cdr3_nt: TGTGCCTGGAGCGGTAAAGAGACCCAGTACTTC
d_call: -; v_call: TRBV6-6; j_call: TRBJ1-6; clone_size: -; cdr3_aa: CASNLQGRNSPLHF; cdr3_nt: TGTGCCAGCAACCTACAGGGTCGAAATTCACCCCTCCACTTT
d_call: TRBD2; v_call: TRBV27; j_call: TRBJ2-5; clone_size: -; cdr3_aa: CASSPLWTSGVLETQYF; cdr3_nt: TGTGCCAGCAGTCCACTATGGACTAGCGGGGTGTTGGAGACCCAGTACTTC
d_call: TRBD1; v_call: TRBV6-2/TRBV6-3; j_call: TRBJ1-5; clone_size: -; cdr3_aa: CASSSTLPHRGREQPQHF; cdr3_nt: TGTGCCAGCAGTTCCACACTTCCACATAGGGGGCGCGAGCAGCCCCAGCATTTT
d_call: -; v_call: TRBV10-1; j_call: TRBJ2-7; clone_size: once; cdr3_aa: CASSGGVSYEQYF; cdr3_nt: TGCGCCAGCAGTGGCGGGGTATCCTACGAGCAGTACTTC
d_call: TRBD1; v_call: TRBV2; j_call: TRBJ1-5; clone_size: -; cdr3_aa: CASSLDRDNQPQHF; cdr3_nt: TGTGCCAGCAGTCTAGACAGGGACAATCAGCCCCAGCATTTT
d_call: TRBD1; v_call: TRBV6-5; j_call: TRBJ1-2; clone_size: -; cdr3_aa: CASRHRGTNYGYTF; cdr3_nt: TGTGCCAGCAGGCACAGGGGTACGAACTATGGCTACACCTTC